This TCR beta chain was sequenced for a study of CXCR3-negative and CXCR3-positive naive CD8 T cells. Study observations and caveats: For memory CD8+ cells diversity was much lower, but both naive subsets had comparably high diversity. Most assays were run on fresh PBMCs (CXCR3 expression partially decreased after cryopreservation). CXCR3-positive naive cells had more hydrophobic TRB CDR3s than CXCR3-negative naive cells.

The study made its TRB cDNA libraries by 5' RACE, adding UMI labels. TCRdb reanalyzed the 5' RACE reads, giving one entry per CDR3 protein sequence and no DNA. This table holds around 140,000 distinct CDR3 sequences. Note on this clonotype: The antigen remains unidentified.

Germline V gene sequence: CDR1 SGHRS, CDR2 YFSETQ. This CDR3 comprises 14 residues. Sequenced: naive CXCR3+ CD8+ T cells from blood. Subset of the sample: CD45RO-CCR7+CD27+CD95- naive CD8+ T cells expressing CXCR3 (TNR3+). The V and J genes are TRBV5-1 and TRBJ1-1; the D gene TCRdb calls, TRBD1, cannot be checked with no DNA. This receptor was identified in a human donor in good health. Some clones in this sample may be carry-over from other donors' samples. CDR3 residues: CASSLGMGDTEAFF.